One sample yielded the 2 T cell receptor beta chains listed below, sequenced in a study of cytomegalovirus exposure and HLA in healthy donors. The method was immunoSEQ multiplex PCR; TCRdb's version includes in-frame clones alone and lacks a portion of them. The table includes 120,000 or so clones, over 85% detected once. Material: PBMCs. Source of these receptors: a woman aged 18-29 years in good health and CMV-seronegative.

The V and J genes are TRBV6-1 and TRBJ2-1, with 10 bases fitting TRBD1. Germline V gene sequence: CDR1 MNHNS, CDR2 SASEGT. Trimming cost V 4 bases and J 6 bases; bases outside gene matches: 9. The CDR3 is made up of 16 amino acids. The CDR3, as DNA: TGTGCCAGCAGTGTATACGGGACAGGGGTCTCCAATGAGCAGTTCTTC. It encodes CASSVYGTGVSNEQFF.

The chain is built from TRBV7-2 and TRBJ2-1, with 8 bases that match TRBD1. CDR1 is SGHTA, CDR2 FQGNSA, per germline. This CDR3 has 14 amino acids. V trimming: 5 bases; J trimming: 3 bases; junction bases outside the gene matches: 3. The CDR3 DNA is TGTGCCAGCAGCCATGGGACAGGCTACAATGAGCAGTTCTTC. Its protein is CASSHGTGYNEQFF.